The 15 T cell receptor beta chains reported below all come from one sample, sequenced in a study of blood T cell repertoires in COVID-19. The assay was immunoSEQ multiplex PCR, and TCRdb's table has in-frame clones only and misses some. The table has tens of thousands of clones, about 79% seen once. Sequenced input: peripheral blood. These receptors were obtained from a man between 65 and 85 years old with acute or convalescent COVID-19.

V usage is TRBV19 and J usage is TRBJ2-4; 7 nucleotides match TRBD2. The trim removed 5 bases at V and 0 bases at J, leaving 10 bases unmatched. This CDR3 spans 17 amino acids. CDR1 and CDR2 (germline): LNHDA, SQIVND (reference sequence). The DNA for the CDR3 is TGTGCCAGTAGTCCTGGACCTAGCGGCGTAGCCAAAAACATTCAGTACTTC. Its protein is CASSPGPSGVAKNIQYF.

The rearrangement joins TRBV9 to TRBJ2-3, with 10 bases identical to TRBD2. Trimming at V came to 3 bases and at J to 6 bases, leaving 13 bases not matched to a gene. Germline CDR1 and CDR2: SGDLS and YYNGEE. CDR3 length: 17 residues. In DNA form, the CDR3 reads TGTGCCAGCAGCGGCCAAGCGGGAGGGGTTATCGGCGATACGCAGTATTTT. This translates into CASSGQAGGVIGDTQYF.

CDR3 region: CASSLRTELYGYTF. CDR3 in DNA: TGTGCCAGCAGCTTAAGAACAGAACTCTATGGCTACACCTTC. V usage is TRBV7-9 and J usage is TRBJ1-2, with no clear D. Germline CDR1 reads SEHNR; CDR2 reads FQNEAQ (reference sequence). The CDR3 length is 14 residues. V was cut by 2 bases and J by 4 bases, with 11 bases left in between.

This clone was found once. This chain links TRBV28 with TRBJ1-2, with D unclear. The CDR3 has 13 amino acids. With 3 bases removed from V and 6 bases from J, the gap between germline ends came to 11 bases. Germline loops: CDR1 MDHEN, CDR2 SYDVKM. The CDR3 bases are TGTGCCAGCAGTTTTATTCTCGGGAATGGCTACACCTTC. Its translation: CASSFILGNGYTF.

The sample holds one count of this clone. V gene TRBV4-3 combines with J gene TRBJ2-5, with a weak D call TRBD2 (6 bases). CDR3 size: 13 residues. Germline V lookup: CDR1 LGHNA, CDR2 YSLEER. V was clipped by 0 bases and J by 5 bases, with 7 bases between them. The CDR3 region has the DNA TGCGCCAGCAGCCAAGAACGGGAGGAGACCCAGTACTTC. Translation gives CASSQEREETQYF.

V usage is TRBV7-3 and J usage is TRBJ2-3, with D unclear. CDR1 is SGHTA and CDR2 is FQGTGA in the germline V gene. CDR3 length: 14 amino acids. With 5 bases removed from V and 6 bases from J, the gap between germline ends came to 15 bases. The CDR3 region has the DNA TGTGCCAGCAGCAATAGCCGGGTCACGGATACGCAGTATTTT. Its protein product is CASSNSRVTDTQYF.

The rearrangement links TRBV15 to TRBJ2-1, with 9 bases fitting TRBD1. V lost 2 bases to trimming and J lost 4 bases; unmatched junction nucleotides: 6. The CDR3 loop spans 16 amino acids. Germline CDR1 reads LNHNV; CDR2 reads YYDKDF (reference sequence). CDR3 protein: CATSRSGTGKYNEQFF. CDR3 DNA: TGTGCCACCAGCAGATCCGGGACAGGGAAATACAATGAGCAGTTCTTC. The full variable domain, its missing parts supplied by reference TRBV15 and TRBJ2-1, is DAMVIQNPRYQVTQFGKPVTLSCSQTLNHNVMYWYQQKSSQAPKLLFHYYDKDFNNEADTPDNFQSRRPNTSFCFLDIRSPGLGDTAMYLCATSRSGTGKYNEQFFGPGTRLTVL.

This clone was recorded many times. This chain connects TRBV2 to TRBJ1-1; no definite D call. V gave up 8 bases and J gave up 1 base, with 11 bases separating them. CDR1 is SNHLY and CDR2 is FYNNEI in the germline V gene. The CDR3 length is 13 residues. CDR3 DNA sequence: TGTGCCAGCCCCGAGGCTTCGAACACTGAAGCTTTCTTT. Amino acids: CASPEASNTEAFF.

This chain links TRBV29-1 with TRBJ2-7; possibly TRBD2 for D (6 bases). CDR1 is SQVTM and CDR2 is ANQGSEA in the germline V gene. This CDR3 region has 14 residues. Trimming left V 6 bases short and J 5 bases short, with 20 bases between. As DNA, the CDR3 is TGCAGCGTCCGCAATGCCGGGACTCGGAACGAGCAGTACTTC. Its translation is CSVRNAGTRNEQYF.

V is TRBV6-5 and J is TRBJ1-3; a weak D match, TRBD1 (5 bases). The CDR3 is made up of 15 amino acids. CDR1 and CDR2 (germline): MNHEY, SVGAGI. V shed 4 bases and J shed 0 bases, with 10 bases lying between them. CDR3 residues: CASSSRQRSGNTIYF. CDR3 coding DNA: TGTGCCAGCAGTTCGAGACAGCGCTCTGGAAACACCATATATTTT.

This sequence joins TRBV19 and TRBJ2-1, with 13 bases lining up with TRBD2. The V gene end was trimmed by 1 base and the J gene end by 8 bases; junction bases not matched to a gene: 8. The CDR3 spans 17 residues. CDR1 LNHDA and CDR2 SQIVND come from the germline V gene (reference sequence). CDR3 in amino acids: CASSIGTSGRSRHEQFF. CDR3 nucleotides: TGTGCCAGTAGTATAGGGACTAGCGGGAGATCCCGTCATGAGCAGTTCTTC.

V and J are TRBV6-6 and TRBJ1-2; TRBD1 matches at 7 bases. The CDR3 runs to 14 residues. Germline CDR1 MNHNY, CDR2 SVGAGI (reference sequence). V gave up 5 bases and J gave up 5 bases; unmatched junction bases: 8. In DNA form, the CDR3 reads TGTGCCAGCAGTGGTGGACAGGATAGTTATGGCTACACCTTC. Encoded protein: CASSGGQDSYGYTF.

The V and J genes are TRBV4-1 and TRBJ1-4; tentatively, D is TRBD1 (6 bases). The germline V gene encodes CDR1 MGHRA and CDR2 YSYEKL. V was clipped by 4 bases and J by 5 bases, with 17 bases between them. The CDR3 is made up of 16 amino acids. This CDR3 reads CASSLDTGNANEKLFF. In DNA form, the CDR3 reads TGCGCCAGCAGCCTAGATACAGGGAATGCGAATGAAAAACTGTTTTTT.

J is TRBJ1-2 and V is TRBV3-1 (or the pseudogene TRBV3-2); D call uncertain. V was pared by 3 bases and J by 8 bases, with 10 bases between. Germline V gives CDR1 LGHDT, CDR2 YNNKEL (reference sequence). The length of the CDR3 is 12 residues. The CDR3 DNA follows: TGTGCCAGCAGCCAGCGGGGATCCGGCTACACCTTC. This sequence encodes CASSQRGSGYTF.

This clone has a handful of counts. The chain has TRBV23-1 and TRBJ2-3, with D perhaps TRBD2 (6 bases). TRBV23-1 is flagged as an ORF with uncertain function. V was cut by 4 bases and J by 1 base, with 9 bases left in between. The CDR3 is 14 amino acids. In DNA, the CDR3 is TGCGCCAGCAGTCTTCGGGAGTGCACAGATACGCAGTATTTT. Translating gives CASSLRECTDTQYF.